This T cell receptor (beta chain) was documented in a study of T cells after yellow fever vaccination. Background on the study: Preparation used SMART-Seq v4 Ultra Low Input for the low-cell-number fractions.

Trimming left V 1 base short and J 3 bases short, with 13 bases between. The CDR3 has 16 residues. CDR1 is SGHTA, CDR2 FQGNSA, per germline. General observations from the study: Weaker overall, the secondary response nonetheless peaked faster (day 5 versus 15). Shared CD4/CD8 clonotypes were a small share, likely from convergent recombination.

This clonotype has ten or more counts. The target antigen is unknown. In making TCR cDNA, 5'RACE template switching added a universal primer site and UMIs to it. A single record per CDR3 protein comes from TCRdb applying MiXCR to the 5' RACE reads. The profile shows 230,000 or so distinct CDR3 sequences, roughly 3.5% of them singletons. The chain recombines TRBV7-2 with TRBJ1-3; a possible D gene is TRBD1 (6 bases). This specimen was PBMCs, taken 15 days after the yellow fever booster vaccination. The sequence was obtained from a man between 18 and 29 years old who received the YFV17D yellow fever vaccine. CDR3 amino acids: CASSLVLGAGGNTIYF. CDR3 DNA: TGTGCCAGCAGCTTAGTGCTGGGGGCGGGTGGAAACACCATATATTTT.